Listed below are T cell receptor beta chains from one sample, sequenced in a study of STAT5B mutations in CD4+ large granular lymphocyte leukemia. This table comes from immunoSEQ multiplex PCR, and its TCRdb copy is limited to in-frame clones, with some not included. Here the sample spans about 35,000 clones, roughly 79% being singletons. Sequencing used CD4+ T cells from blood buffy coats. These receptor sequences come from a human donor in good health. The CDR3 runs from the conserved cysteine through the conserved F or W. Each record gives: clone size, V gene, J gene, D gene, CDR3 DNA, CDR3 protein. D genes are given only for firm matches. Not all rows give a size; the values are once, few, many and, for expanded clones, a class.

>-|TRBV2|TRBJ1-4|-
TGTGCCAGCAGGGTAAATAAGGGTGAAAAACTGTTTTTT
CASRVNKGEKLFF
>few|TRBV4-2|TRBJ2-7|TRBD2
TGTGCCAGCAGCCAAGATCTAGCGGGCGAGCAGTACTTC
CASSQDLAGEQYF
>-|TRBV6-5|TRBJ2-7|-
TGTGCCAGCAGTTTCGGCAGGGTCGCCTACGAGCAGTACTTC
CASSFGRVAYEQYF
>-|TRBV5-5|TRBJ2-7|-
TGTGCCAGCAGCTTTCCACCCTCCTACGAGCAGTACTTC
CASSFPPSYEQYF
>-|TRBV20-1|TRBJ2-3|TRBD2
TGCAGTGCTAAGAAATCGCGGGAGTTATTT
CSAKKSRELF
>-|TRBV27|TRBJ2-7|-
TGTGCCAGCAGGCCCAGCTCCTACGAGCAGTACTTC
CASRPSSYEQYF
>-|TRBV28|TRBJ1-2|-
TGTGCCAGCAGTCCCCTCGCGGCGGCCTCTGGCTACACCTTC
CASSPLAAASGYTF
>-|TRBV7-9|TRBJ2-3|TRBD2
TGTGCCAGCAGCTGGCGACTAGCGGGAGGAAATACGCAGTATTTT
CASSWRLAGGNTQYF
>-|TRBV7-2|TRBJ1-3|-
TGTGCCAGCAGCTTATGGCAGGGGCAGGGAAACACCATATATTTT
CASSLWQGQGNTIYF
>-|TRBV10-3|TRBJ1-1|TRBD1
TGTGCCATCAGAAGAACAGGGGGCGTTAACACTGAAGCTTTCTTT
CAIRRTGGVNTEAFF
>-|TRBV10-1|TRBJ1-1|-
TGCGCCAGCAGTGAGTCGTGGGGGGACACTGAAGCTTTCTTT
CASSESWGDTEAFF
>-|TRBV6-6|TRBJ2-1|TRBD1
TGTGCCAGCAGTTACCGGGACAGGTACAATGAGCAGTTCTTC
CASSYRDRYNEQFF
>-|TRBV11-2|TRBJ2-7|-
TGTGCCAGCAGCTTAGATGGGAACAACTACGAGCAGTACTTC
CASSLDGNNYEQYF
>-|TRBV5-1|TRBJ2-7|TRBD2
TGCGCCAGCGAACCTACCCCCGGGGGGACCCCCTACGAGCAGTACTTC
CASEPTPGGTPYEQYF
>-|TRBV20-1|TRBJ2-1|-
TGCAGTGCTAAGGGGCATCGGGAGCAGTTCTTC
CSAKGHREQFF
>once|TRBV10-3|TRBJ2-3|-
TGTGCCATCAGTGACCAGGGGGGGCGGTCAGATACGCAGTATTTT
CAISDQGGRSDTQYF
>-|TRBV18|TRBJ2-7|TRBD2
TGTGCCAGCTCACCGGGGACTAGCGGGAGGGCCAACGAGCAGTACTTC
CASSPGTSGRANEQYF
>-|TRBV10-3|TRBJ2-2|TRBD1
TGTGCCATCAGTGAGTCGACAGGGGGCCCTGGTGGTACCGGGGAGCTGTTTTTT
CAISESTGGPGGTGELFF
>-|TRBV5-1|TRBJ2-3|TRBD1
TGCGCCAGCAGCTTACAGGGGGCTCGCACAGATACGCAGTATTTT
CASSLQGARTDTQYF
>-|TRBV2|TRBJ2-7|TRBD2
TGTGCCAGCAGTGAGGAGCGGGACTACGAGCAGTACTTC
CASSEERDYEQYF
>-|TRBV7-8|TRBJ2-1|TRBD1
TGTGCCAGCAGCCCAAGGGGTGGGACAGGGGGCGTCAATGAGCAGTTCTTC
CASSPRGGTGGVNEQFF
>once|TRBV28|TRBJ1-4|-
TGTGCCAGCAGTTTTTTAAATGAAAAACTGTTTTTT
CASSFLNEKLFF
>once|TRBV7-9|TRBJ2-3|-
TGTGCCAGCAGCCCAGGGGCGACTAGTGGGACAGATACGCAGTATTTT
CASSPGATSGTDTQYF
>-|TRBV9|TRBJ2-6|-
TGTGCCAGCAGCCAAACAACCAGGGGGGGCGAAGCCAACGTCCTGACTTTC
CASSQTTRGGEANVLTF
>-|TRBV30|TRBJ2-3|TRBD2
TGTGCCTGGGGGGCGGGAGGGTCAGATACGCAGTATTTT
CAWGAGGSDTQYF
>-|TRBV18|TRBJ2-7|TRBD2
TGTGCCAGCTCACCGGGGACTAGCGCATCCTACGAGCAGTACTTC
CASSPGTSASYEQYF
>-|TRBV28|TRBJ2-1|TRBD2
TGTGCCAGCAGTCCCCCCGTCGGCAGACTAGCGGACTACAATGAGCAGTTCTTC
CASSPPVGRLADYNEQFF